This entry lists 25 T cell receptor beta chains sequenced from one sample in a study of blood T cell repertoires in COVID-19. Produced via immunoSEQ multiplex PCR; TCRdb's table is partial and in-frame only. This sample has more than 85,000 clones, with approximately 75% found just once. The source material was peripheral blood. The receptors shown here come from a woman aged 50 to 60 with acute or convalescent COVID-19.

This clone was counted only a few times. The J gene is TRBJ1-5, the V gene TRBV19, with D uncertain. Deletions cut 8 bases from V and 1 base from J, with 21 bases between. Germline CDR1 reads LNHDA; CDR2 reads SQIVND (reference sequence). This CDR3 is 17 amino acids long. DNA for the CDR3: TGTGCCAGTGCGAGGCCACCCCTGGCCGGGAGCAATCAGCCCCAGCATTTT. Translating gives CASARPPLAGSNQPQHF.

The chain carries TRBV4-1 and TRBJ2-3; 7 bases map to TRBD2. V lost 0 bases and J lost 5; bases outside the gene matches: 5. Per the germline V gene, CDR1 is MGHRA and CDR2 is YSYEKL. CDR3 length equals 15 residues. CDR3 sequence: CASSQDRLAGDTQYF. CDR3 sequence (DNA): TGCGCCAGCAGCCAAGACCGACTAGCTGGAGATACGCAGTATTTT.

CDR3 in amino acids: CASSQGGGGMNEQFF. In DNA form, the CDR3 reads TGTGCCAGCAGCCAAGGAGGCGGGGGGATGAATGAGCAGTTCTTC. The chain couples TRBV4-2 to TRBJ2-1; 8 bases map to TRBD2. Germline values: CDR1 LGHNA, CDR2 YNFKEQ. The trim removed 1 base at V and 7 bases at J, leaving 6 bases unmatched. The CDR3 is 15 amino acids.

The J gene is TRBJ1-1, the V gene TRBV5-8; tentatively, D is TRBD1 (5 bases). Germline V gene lookup returns CDR1 SGHTS and CDR2 YDEGEE. The CDR3 contains 14 residues. The V end was cut by 0 bases, the J end by 1 base, with 7 bases between. CDR3 nucleotides: TGTGCCAGCAGCTTGGGACAGTGGAACACTGAAGCTTTCTTT. Its protein product is CASSLGQWNTEAFF.

This clone has just a few counts. The chain links TRBV7-2 to TRBJ2-5; TRBD2 agrees at 8 bases. This CDR3 contains 14 residues. Per the germline V gene, CDR1 is SGHTA and CDR2 is FQGNSA. After removal of 3 bases from V and 5 bases from J, the junction contained 5 bases not matched to a gene. The CDR3 coding sequence is TGTGCCAGCAGCTTTCGGGGGGGCCGGGAGACCCAGTACTTC. It yields the protein CASSFRGGRETQYF. Using reference TRBV7-2 and TRBJ2-5 for the parts outside the CDR3, the full variable domain is GAGVSQSPSNKVTEKGKDVELRCDPISGHTALYWYRQSLGQGLEFLIYFQGNSAPDKSGLPSDRFSAERTGGSVSTLTIQRTQQEDSAVYLCASSFRGGRETQYFGPGTRLLVL.

This clone was observed a handful of times. The chain employs TRBV28 and TRBJ1-2; no clear D. Deletions cut 2 bases from V and 8 bases from J, with 12 bases between. CDR1 MDHEN and CDR2 SYDVKM come from the germline V gene. There are 13 residues in the CDR3. CDR3 bases: TGTGCCAGCAGTTTACCCGGCGGCCGGGGCTACACCTTC. Translating it yields CASSLPGGRGYTF.

The V and J genes are TRBV11-3 and TRBJ2-1, with 8 nucleotides matching TRBD2. Losses at the gene ends were 6 bases for V and 4 bases for J; bases not matched to a gene: 11. The CDR3 covers 16 residues. The germline V gene has CDR1 SGHNT and CDR2 YENEEA. The DNA for the CDR3 is TGTGCCAGCAGTTCCACCGGGGGGGCTAAATACAATGAGCAGTTCTTC. Translated: CASSSTGGAKYNEQFF.

The rearrangement uses TRBV18 and TRBJ2-4; tentatively, D is TRBD1 (6 bases). Germline values: CDR1 KGHSH, CDR2 LQKENI. This CDR3 spans 15 amino acids. Between the trimmed V and J ends, which lost 2 bases and 2 bases, there was a span of 10 bases. This chain's CDR3 is CASSPAGTTKNIQYF. CDR3 nucleotide sequence: TGTGCCAGCTCACCAGCCGGGACAACCAAAAACATTCAGTACTTC.

V usage is TRBV6-5 and J usage is TRBJ1-2; D is undetermined. CDR1 and CDR2 (germline): MNHEY, SVGAGI. The CDR3 extends over 10 amino acids. V lost 8 bases to trimming and J lost 8 bases, with 9 bases between them. The CDR3 DNA reads TGTGCCAGCTTTGGAGGGGGCTACACCTTC. This codes for CASFGGGYTF.

V gene TRBV4-1 combines with J gene TRBJ1-1; no clear D gene. In germline, CDR1 is MGHRA, CDR2 YSYEKL. This CDR3 spans 15 amino acids. The V gene lost 0 bases and the J gene lost 4 bases, with 12 bases spanning the gap. CDR3 nucleotide sequence: TGCGCCAGCAGCCAAGATGTGTCGGGTTTCACTGAAGCTTTCTTT. Its translation: CASSQDVSGFTEAFF.

This clone has only a few counts. The V call is TRBV6-5, the J call TRBJ1-2; 7 positions match TRBD1. The junction had 3 bases not matched to a gene; V was cut back by 8 bases and J by 0 bases. Germline V gives CDR1 MNHEY, CDR2 SVGAGI. CDR3 length: 13 residues. As DNA, the CDR3 is TGTGCCAGCGAGACAGGGTCTAACTATGGCTACACCTTC. It translates to CASETGSNYGYTF.

The J gene is TRBJ1-2, the V gene TRBV7-9; D ambiguous. With 5 bases removed from V and 8 bases from J, the gap between germline ends came to 15 bases. CDR3 length: 13 amino acids. CDR1 is SEHNR and CDR2 is FQNEAQ in the germline V gene (reference sequence). The CDR3 here is CASSRSGRGGYTF. CDR3 nucleotide sequence: TGTGCCAGCAGCCGGTCCGGCAGAGGAGGCTACACCTTC.

The V and J genes are TRBV28 and TRBJ1-2, with 8 bases that match TRBD1. This CDR3 is built from 15 residues. CDR1 and CDR2 from the germline V gene are MDHEN and SYDVKM. The V gene end was trimmed by 6 bases and the J gene end by 5 bases; junction bases not matched to a gene: 11. CDR3 protein: CASRRTGYRGYGYTF. CDR3 in DNA: TGTGCCAGCAGACGGACAGGGTATAGGGGGTATGGCTACACCTTC.

This clone was recorded a few times. The chain has TRBV27 and TRBJ1-5, with 7 bases lining up with TRBD1. Germline assignment: CDR1 MNHEY and CDR2 SMNVEV (reference sequence). The CDR3 has 14 residues. V dropped 5 bases and J dropped 2; count of bases not matched to a gene: 3. The CDR3 sequence: CASSPRGGNQPQHF. CDR3 sequence (DNA): TGTGCCAGCAGTCCCAGGGGGGGCAATCAGCCCCAGCATTTT.

The genes are TRBV7-6 and TRBJ1-1; no clear D. CDR1 is SGHVS, CDR2 FNYEAQ, per germline. The V and J ends lost 5 bases and 7 bases respectively, with 11 bases between them. The CDR3 runs 12 residues. CDR3 sequence reads: CASSPGHFEAFF. DNA of the CDR3: TGTGCCAGCAGCCCAGGCCATTTTGAAGCTTTCTTT.

The chain is built from TRBV6-5 and TRBJ2-3, with a tentative D call TRBD2 (6 bases). Germline V lookup: CDR1 MNHEY, CDR2 SVGAGI. V dropped 11 bases and J dropped 6 bases, with 18 bases sitting between them. The CDR3 contains 13 residues. Here the CDR3 DNA reads TGTGCCGGCGAGGGGAGGTCCGGGGATACGCAGTATTTT. It yields the protein CAGEGRSGDTQYF.

This clone was detected a few times. The V call is TRBV13, the J call TRBJ1-2, with 10 bases matching TRBD1. Germline V gene data show CDR1 as PRHDT and CDR2 as FYEKMQ (reference sequence). The length of the CDR3 is 16 residues. V dropped 3 bases and J dropped 3; count of bases not matched to a gene: 7. The CDR3 DNA is TGTGCCAGCAGCTTCGAGGGACAGGGGAAGTACTATGGCTACACCTTC. Amino acid sequence: CASSFEGQGKYYGYTF.

This clone was observed a handful of times. The rearrangement joins TRBV11-2 to TRBJ2-2; no reliable D call. V was cut by 1 base and J by 1 base, with 7 bases left in between. There are 15 residues in the CDR3. The germline V gene has CDR1 SGHAT and CDR2 FQNNGV. The CDR3: CASSLANRNTGELFF. CDR3 nucleotide sequence: TGTGCCAGCAGCTTAGCAAACAGGAACACCGGGGAGCTGTTTTTT.

The chain recombines TRBV5-4 with TRBJ1-2, with 11 bases identical to TRBD1. The CDR3 contains 17 residues. V was pared by 2 bases and J by 5 bases, with 11 bases of the junction left unmatched. The germline V gene has CDR1 SGHNT and CDR2 YYREEE (reference sequence). The CDR3 sequence: CASSFSTGQGAKYGYTF. The CDR3 nucleotides are TGTGCCAGCAGCTTCTCCACTGGACAGGGGGCGAAGTATGGCTACACCTTC.

This sequence joins TRBV28 and TRBJ1-1, with TRBD1 as a possible D gene (6 bases). V lost 1 base and J lost 5, with 14 bases in between. The CDR3 is 15 amino acids. Germline CDR1 and CDR2: MDHEN and SYDVKM. CDR3 loop: CASSLYTGTVTEAFF. For the CDR3, the DNA is TGTGCCAGCAGTTTATACACAGGGACGGTGACTGAAGCTTTCTTT.

This clone was recorded only once. V usage is TRBV27 and J usage is TRBJ2-4; a possible D gene is TRBD1 (5 bases). The germline V gene has CDR1 MNHEY and CDR2 SMNVEV (reference sequence). The length of the CDR3 is 16 residues. Trimming shortened V by 2 bases and J by 0 bases, and 11 bases separated the two germline ends. CDR3 protein: CASSLLGVKAKNIQYF. The CDR3 bases are TGTGCCAGCAGTTTACTAGGGGTTAAAGCCAAAAACATTCAGTACTTC.

Comments on this clone: The identical CDR3 is also encoded by other nucleotide sequences in the sample. This chain links TRBV5-4 with TRBJ2-7, with 7 bases matching TRBD1. The CDR3 length is 12 residues. In germline, CDR1 is SGHNT, CDR2 YYREEE (reference sequence). V dropped 4 bases and J dropped 3; count of bases not matched to a gene: 1. CDR3 amino acids: CASSRQGYEQYF. CDR3 in DNA: TGTGCCAGCAGCCGACAGGGCTACGAGCAGTACTTC.

The chain couples TRBV2 to TRBJ1-2, with TRBD1 as a possible D gene (6 bases). Trimming took off 0 bases at V and 7 bases at J, with 9 bases between the two ends. This CDR3 has 13 amino acids. Germline-derived CDR1 and CDR2 are SNHLY and FYNNEI. The CDR3 DNA is TGTGCCAGCAGTGAAGCCAGGGGAAGTGGCTACACCTTC. It is translated as CASSEARGSGYTF.

The chain uses TRBV5-6 and TRBJ1-6, with D perhaps TRBD1 (5 bases). The CDR3 runs to 15 residues. CDR1 is SGHDT and CDR2 is YYEEEE in the germline V gene. Trimming left V 5 bases short and J 9 bases short, with 18 bases between. CDR3 coding DNA: TGTGCCAGCAGTTCTCAGGGTTCGGGTAGTTCACCCCTCCACTTT. Protein: CASSSQGSGSSPLHF.

This chain links TRBV9 with TRBJ2-2; 9 nucleotides line up with TRBD2. The trim removed 0 bases at V and 8 bases at J, leaving 2 bases unmatched. The length of the CDR3 is 14 residues. Germline values: CDR1 SGDLS, CDR2 YYNGEE. CDR3 in DNA: TGTGCCAGCAGCGTAGGAGCGGGGGGAGGGGAGCTGTTTTTT. Protein product: CASSVGAGGGELFF.